This T cell receptor beta chain stems from a study of blood T cell repertoires in COVID-19. Study context: Collection of acute and convalescent COVID-19 samples took place in the United States, Italy and Spain. T cells, B-cell-depleted T cells, or PBMCs provided the cDNA or gDNA that served as material.

Some clones are missing from TCRdb's copy, which holds only in-frame ones; the method was immunoSEQ multiplex PCR. The sample yields more than 200,000 clones, 75% to 90% seen once. Individuals drawn from 24 US areas were roughly 18 to 95 years old. Cohort allocation depended upon clinical history that participants reported. Only one count was recorded for this clone. This receptor was taken from a woman aged 25-40 years who had been exposed to COVID-19. Sample: PBMCs or T cells enriched from blood (not recorded which).

DNA of the CDR3: TGTGCCAGCAGCGTAGGGGCAGGGGGCACAGATACGCAGTATTTT. The encoded protein is CASSVGAGGTDTQYF. The genes are TRBV9 and TRBJ2-3, with TRBD1 as a possible D gene (6 bases). The germline V and J ends were trimmed by 0 bases and 1 base, with 9 bases remaining between them. CDR3 size: 15 residues. The germline V gene has CDR1 SGDLS and CDR2 YYNGEE.